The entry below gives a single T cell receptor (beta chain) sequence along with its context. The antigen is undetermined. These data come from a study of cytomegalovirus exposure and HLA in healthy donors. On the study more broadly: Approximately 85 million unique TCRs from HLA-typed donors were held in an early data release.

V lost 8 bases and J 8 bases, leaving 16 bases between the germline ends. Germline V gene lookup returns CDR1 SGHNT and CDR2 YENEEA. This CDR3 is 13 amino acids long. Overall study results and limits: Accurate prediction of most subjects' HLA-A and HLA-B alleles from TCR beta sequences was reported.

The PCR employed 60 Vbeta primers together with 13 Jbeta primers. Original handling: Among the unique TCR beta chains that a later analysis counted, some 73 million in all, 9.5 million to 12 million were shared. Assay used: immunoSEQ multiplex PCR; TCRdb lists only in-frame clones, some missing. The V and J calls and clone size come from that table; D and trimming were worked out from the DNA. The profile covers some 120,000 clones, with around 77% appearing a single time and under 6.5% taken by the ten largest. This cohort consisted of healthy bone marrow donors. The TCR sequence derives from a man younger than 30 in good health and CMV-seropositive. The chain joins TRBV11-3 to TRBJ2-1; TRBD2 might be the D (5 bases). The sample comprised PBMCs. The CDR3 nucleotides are TGTGCCAGCGGCGAGTCGTTCGGGGATGAGCAGTTCTTC. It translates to CASGESFGDEQFF. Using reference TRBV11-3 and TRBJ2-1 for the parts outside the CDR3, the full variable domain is EAGVVQSPRYKIIEKKQPVAFWCNPISGHNTLYWYLQNLGQGPELLIRYENEEAVDDSQLPKDRFSAERLKGVDSTLKIQPAELGDSAVYLCASGESFGDEQFFGPGTRLTVL.